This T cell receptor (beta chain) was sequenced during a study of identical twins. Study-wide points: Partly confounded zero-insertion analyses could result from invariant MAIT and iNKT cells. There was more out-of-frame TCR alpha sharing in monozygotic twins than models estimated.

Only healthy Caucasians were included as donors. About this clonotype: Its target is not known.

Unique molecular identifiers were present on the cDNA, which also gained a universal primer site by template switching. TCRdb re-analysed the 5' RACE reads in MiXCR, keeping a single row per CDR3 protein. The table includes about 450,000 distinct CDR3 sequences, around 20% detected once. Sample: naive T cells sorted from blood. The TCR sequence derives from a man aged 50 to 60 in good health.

The DNA for the CDR3 is TGTGCCAGCAGCTTCCCGAGCGGGGAAGAGACCCAGTACTTC. Amino acids: CASSFPSGEETQYF. The chain employs TRBV5-5 and TRBJ2-5, with 7 bases matching TRBD2. V trimming: 2 bases; J trimming: 3 bases; junction bases outside the gene matches: 4. Per the germline V gene, CDR1 is SGHKS and CDR2 is YYEKEE (reference sequence). The CDR3 consists of 14 residues.